The 26 T cell receptor beta chains below were found in one sample sequenced in a study of identifying expanded T cells in peripheral blood. Libraries were prepared by immunoSEQ multiplex PCR; TCRdb keeps only in-frame clonotypes and omits some of them. The sample gives over 70,000 clones, 88% of which show up once; around 20% is in the top ten. The source material was blood. Receptor source: a person between 18 and 75 years old in good health.

This sequence joins TRBV7-2 and TRBJ2-1; D tentatively reads TRBD1 or TRBD2 (5 bases each). The germline gives CDR1 SGHTA, CDR2 FQGNSA. V was cut by 5 bases and J by 10 bases, with 18 bases left in between. The CDR3 totals 14 residues. The CDR3 coding sequence is TGTGCCAGCAGCCGGGACGGAGGAACGGGGGAGCAGTTCTTC. Its translation is CASSRDGGTGEQFF.

The V gene is TRBV5-6, the J gene TRBJ2-3, with D tentatively TRBD1 (6 bases). From germline, CDR1 is SGHDT and CDR2 YYEEEE. The CDR3 extends over 15 amino acids. V was pared by 0 bases and J by 3 bases, with 11 bases between. CDR3 DNA sequence: TGTGCCAGCAGCTTGGACAGGGCGCCAACAGATACGCAGTATTTT. It is translated as CASSLDRAPTDTQYF.

This clone was observed many times. This CDR3 is CSVGAASNSYEQYF. CDR3 nucleotides: TGCAGCGTTGGAGCCGCTTCCAACTCCTACGAGCAGTACTTC. The chain combines TRBV29-1 with TRBJ2-7; D gene uncertain. The V end lost 4 bases, the J end lost 0 bases, and 13 bases lay between the germline ends. CDR3 size: 14 residues. The germline gives CDR1 SQVTM, CDR2 ANQGSEA.

This chain links TRBV7-2 with TRBJ1-4; 10 nucleotides match TRBD1. The V segment lost 5 bases and the J segment 12 bases; nucleotides outside the gene matches: 6. The CDR3 has 13 residues. Germline CDR1 and CDR2: SGHTA and FQGNSA. The CDR3 loop is CASSPGQGRELFF. CDR3 in DNA: TGTGCCAGCAGCCCGGGACAGGGGAGGGAACTGTTTTTT.

The gene calls are TRBV13 and TRBJ2-3; maybe TRBD2 (6 bases). The V gene lost 0 bases and the J gene lost 2 bases, with 21 bases spanning the gap. The CDR3 extends over 19 amino acids. CDR1 PRHDT and CDR2 FYEKMQ come from the germline V gene (reference sequence). CDR3 in DNA: TGTGCCAGCAGCTTAGGCCTTGGTGCGGCGGGGACCCACACAGATACGCAGTATTTT. Its protein product is CASSLGLGAAGTHTDTQYF. The complete variable domain, with remaining parts taken from reference TRBV13 and TRBJ2-3, reads AAGVIQSPRHLIKEKRETATLKCYPIPRHDTVYWYQQGPGQDPQFLISFYEKMQSDKGSIPDRFSAQQFSDYHSELNMSSLELGDSALYFCASSLGLGAAGTHTDTQYFGPGTRLTVL.

The V and J genes are TRBV11-2 and TRBJ2-3, with D maybe TRBD2 (7 bases). Germline CDR1 SGHAT, CDR2 FQNNGV. V was cut by 3 bases and J by 6 bases, with 16 bases left in between. The CDR3 consists of 15 residues. Here the CDR3 reads CASSFERGARDTQYF. CDR3 DNA sequence: TGTGCCAGCAGCTTTGAACGGGGGGCCAGGGATACGCAGTATTTT.

The genes are TRBV12-5 and TRBJ2-7; 9 bases match TRBD1. The germline CDR1 and CDR2 sequences are LGHNT and FRNRAP. CDR3 size: 17 residues. V shed 6 bases, J shed 3 bases, and the junction held 15 bases outside the gene matches. The CDR3, as DNA: TGTGCTAGTGGCCGGCCGGCCGCGGGGACAGGGCGCTACGAGCAGTACTTC. This gives the protein CASGRPAAGTGRYEQYF.

This chain joins TRBV10-3 and TRBJ2-2; maybe TRBD1 (6 bases). There are 16 residues in the CDR3. Trimming pared 10 bases from V and 7 bases from J, leaving 25 bases between. Germline CDR1 reads ENHRY; CDR2 reads SYGVKD. The CDR3 is CATSPRDTDFGGELFF. The CDR3 DNA sequence: TGTGCCACCTCGCCCCGGGACACGGATTTTGGCGGGGAGCTGTTTTTT.

The chain uses TRBV29-1 and TRBJ2-3; TRBD1 or TRBD2 may be the D gene (5 bases each). Germline CDR1 reads SQVTM; CDR2 reads ANQGSEA. Trimming pared 7 bases from V and 3 bases from J, leaving 11 bases between. The CDR3 is 12 residues long. The CDR3 DNA sequence: TGCAGCGCGCATTGGGGGACAGATACGCAGTATTTT. Translated, it gives CSAHWGTDTQYF.

This chain connects TRBV6-6 to TRBJ1-4; D gene uncertain. The V gene lost 6 bases and the J gene lost 0 bases, with 11 bases spanning the gap. The germline CDR1 and CDR2 sequences are MNHNY and SVGAGI (reference sequence). The CDR3 loop spans 15 amino acids. CDR3 sequence (DNA): TGTGCCAGCAGAAGACCGGGCTCAACTAATGAAAAACTGTTTTTT. Translated, it gives CASRRPGSTNEKLFF.

This chain joins TRBV9 and TRBJ1-3; tentatively, D is TRBD1 (5 bases). The germline V gene has CDR1 SGDLS and CDR2 YYNGEE. The CDR3 loop spans 16 amino acids. V dropped 0 bases and J dropped 5 bases, with 15 bases sitting between them. DNA for the CDR3: TGTGCCAGCAGCGTAGGCGGGGCAGCCAGTAGAAACACCATATATTTT. It specifies CASSVGGAASRNTIYF. Together with reference TRBV9 and TRBJ1-3, the CDR3 gives the full variable domain: DSGVTQTPKHLITATGQRVTLRCSPRSGDLSVYWYQQSLDQGLQFLIQYYNGEERAKGNILERFSAQQFPDLHSELNLSSLELGDSALYFCASSVGGAASRNTIYFGEGSWLTVV.

The chain joins TRBV28 to TRBJ2-5, with D tentatively TRBD1 (5 bases). Looked up from germline, CDR1 is MDHEN and CDR2 is SYDVKM. This CDR3 spans 13 amino acids. Deletions cut 6 bases from V and 5 bases from J, with 13 bases between. The CDR3 protein is CASRGAGWETQYF. The CDR3 DNA sequence: TGTGCCAGCAGAGGGGCAGGGTGGGAGACCCAGTACTTC.

The V and J genes are TRBV19 and TRBJ1-3, with unresolved D. CDR1 is LNHDA, CDR2 SQIVND, per germline (reference sequence). V lost 3 bases to trimming and J lost 6 bases, with 9 bases between them. The CDR3 covers 13 residues. The CDR3 region has the DNA TGTGCCAGTAGTATGTGGTCGGAAAACACCATATATTTT. Translated: CASSMWSENTIYF. The full variable domain, completed using reference TRBV19 and TRBJ1-3, is DGGITQSPKYLFRKEGQNVTLSCEQNLNHDAMYWYRQDPGQGLRLIYYSQIVNDFQKGDIAEGYSVSREKKESFPLTVTSAQKNPTAFYLCASSMWSENTIYFGEGSWLTVV.

This chain connects TRBV30 to TRBJ1-2; maybe TRBD1 (5 bases). Between the trimmed V and J ends, which lost 0 bases and 4 bases, there was a span of 12 bases. Looked up from germline, CDR1 is GTSNPN and CDR2 is SVGIG (reference sequence). The CDR3 length is 14 residues. DNA for the CDR3: TGTGCCTGGAGTGTTGGGGGTTCAGGCTATGGCTACACCTTC. As protein: CAWSVGGSGYGYTF.

The rearrangement uses TRBV30 and TRBJ2-3; D call uncertain. V was cut by 4 bases and J by 2 bases, with 10 bases left in between. There are 13 residues in the CDR3. The V gene's germline CDR1 is GTSNPN and CDR2 SVGIG (reference sequence). In DNA, the CDR3 is TGTGCCTGGAAGATATGGGCCACAGATACGCAGTATTTT. Translating it yields CAWKIWATDTQYF.

This clone has only one observation. The chain joins TRBV13 to TRBJ2-1; TRBD2 matches 12 bases. In germline, CDR1 is PRHDT, CDR2 FYEKMQ (reference sequence). This CDR3 is built from 15 residues. J gave up 6 bases and V 4 bases, and 4 bases lay outside the gene matches. CDR3 coding DNA: TGTGCCAGCAGCTCGACTAGCGGGGGAATCAATGAGCAGTTCTTC. This sequence encodes CASSSTSGGINEQFF.

This clone appeared a single time. This rearrangement joins TRBV14 to TRBJ2-2; TRBD2 agrees at 8 bases. The V segment lost 0 bases and the J segment 5 bases; nucleotides outside the gene matches: 8. The CDR3 loop spans 17 amino acids. The germline gives CDR1 SGHDN, CDR2 FVKESK. CDR3 region: CASSQDRGLGSTGELFF. The CDR3 DNA follows: TGTGCCAGCAGCCAAGATCGGGGACTAGGGAGTACCGGGGAGCTGTTTTTT.

This chain uses TRBV13 with TRBJ2-3; 8 bases match TRBD2. Losses at the gene ends were 0 bases for V and 1 base for J; bases not matched to a gene: 3. Germline values: CDR1 PRHDT, CDR2 FYEKMQ (reference sequence). The CDR3 has 16 amino acids. The CDR3 spells CASSLGNSGGTDTQYF. In DNA form, the CDR3 reads TGTGCCAGCAGCTTAGGTAATAGCGGGGGCACAGATACGCAGTATTTT.

This sequence joins TRBV7-2 and TRBJ1-4; tentatively, D is TRBD1 (6 bases). CDR3 length equals 14 residues. CDR1 and CDR2 from the germline V gene are SGHTA and FQGNSA. V was trimmed by 5 bases and J by 15 bases, leaving 22 bases between them. The CDR3: CASSHRERGAGVFF. CDR3 nucleotide sequence: TGTGCCAGCAGCCACAGAGAAAGGGGAGCAGGGGTGTTTTTT. The full variable domain, in which reference TRBV7-2 and TRBJ1-4 provide the parts outside the CDR3, is GAGVSQSPSNKVTEKGKDVELRCDPISGHTALYWYRQSLGQGLEFLIYFQGNSAPDKSGLPSDRFSAERTGGSVSTLTIQRTQQEDSAVYLCASSHRERGAGVFFGSGTQLSVL.

The genes are TRBV7-7 and TRBJ2-3; possible D gene TRBD2, 5 bases. The CDR3 totals 14 residues. Germline CDR1 SSHAT, CDR2 FNYEAQ (reference sequence). V lost 3 bases to trimming and J lost 2 bases, with 9 bases between them. The CDR3 spells CASSFGGPTDTQYF. The CDR3 DNA reads as TGTGCCAGCAGCTTCGGAGGACCCACAGATACGCAGTATTTT.

The J gene is TRBJ2-2, the V gene TRBV4-2; D is uncertain. Germline V gene sequence: CDR1 LGHNA, CDR2 YNFKEQ. The V end lost 5 bases, the J end lost 0 bases, and 7 bases lay between the germline ends. This CDR3 is 14 amino acids long. The CDR3 loop is CASSASSNTGELFF. As DNA, the CDR3 is TGTGCCAGCAGCGCAAGTTCGAACACCGGGGAGCTGTTTTTT.

The chain has TRBV18 and TRBJ1-3, with D uncertain. V was clipped by 3 bases and J by 4 bases, with 10 bases between them. Germline assignment: CDR1 KGHSH and CDR2 LQKENI. The CDR3 sequence is 14 residues long. The DNA of the CDR3 is TGTGCCAGCTCACCTATCTCAGCGGGAAACACCATATATTTT. Translated: CASSPISAGNTIYF.

A few counts support this clone. This chain connects TRBV6-1 to TRBJ1-5; D is uncertain. The CDR3 covers 16 residues. The ends were cut back, 2 bases at V and 3 bases at J, with 14 bases in the middle. Germline loops: CDR1 MNHNS, CDR2 SASEGT. The DNA for the CDR3 is TGTGCCAGCAGTGAACTTCAGAATACAATCAATCAGCCCCAGCATTTT. Residues: CASSELQNTINQPQHF.

The chain combines TRBV30 with TRBJ1-3; D gene uncertain. This CDR3 is 17 amino acids long. With 5 bases removed from V and 0 bases from J, the gap between germline ends came to 20 bases. Germline values: CDR1 GTSNPN, CDR2 SVGIG (reference sequence). DNA of the CDR3: TGTGCCTGGTCATGGTGGGGATCCTCCAACTCTGGAAACACCATATATTTT. Protein sequence: CAWSWWGSSNSGNTIYF.

This clone was counted between two and nine times. This chain links TRBV28 with TRBJ1-1, with D unresolved. CDR3 size: 13 residues. V gave up 5 bases and J gave up 1 base, with 8 bases separating them. CDR1 is MDHEN, CDR2 SYDVKM, per germline. CDR3 DNA sequence: TGTGCCAGCAGTATGAGAAGGAACACTGAAGCTTTCTTT. This translates into CASSMRRNTEAFF.

The chain carries TRBV4-3 and TRBJ2-2, with D perhaps matching TRBD2 (5 bases). The CDR3 extends over 16 amino acids. V was shortened by 0 bases and J by 5 bases, with 13 bases between the two germline ends. Germline V lookup: CDR1 LGHNA, CDR2 YSLEER. DNA of the CDR3: TGCGCCAGCAGCCAAGATTGGACTGCGGTGACCGGGGAGCTGTTTTTT. Protein sequence: CASSQDWTAVTGELFF.